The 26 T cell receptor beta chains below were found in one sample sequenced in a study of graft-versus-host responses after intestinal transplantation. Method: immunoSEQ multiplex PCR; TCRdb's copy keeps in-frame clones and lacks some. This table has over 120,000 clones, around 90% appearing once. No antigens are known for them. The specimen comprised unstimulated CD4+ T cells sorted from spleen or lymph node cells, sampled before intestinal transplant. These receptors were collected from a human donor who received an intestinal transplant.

The CDR3 bases are TGTGCCAGCACGAGAGGGCTAACGGGCTACGAGCAGTACTTC. Its protein is CASTRGLTGYEQYF. The chain has TRBV6-1 and TRBJ2-7; TRBD2 might be the D (5 bases). Germline lookup yields CDR1 MNHNS and CDR2 SASEGT. The CDR3 loop spans 14 amino acids. V lost 7 bases and J 3 bases, leaving 16 bases between the germline ends.

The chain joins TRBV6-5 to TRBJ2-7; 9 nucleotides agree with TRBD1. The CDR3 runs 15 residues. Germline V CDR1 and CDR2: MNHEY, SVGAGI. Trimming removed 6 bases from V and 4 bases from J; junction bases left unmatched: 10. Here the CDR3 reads CASREQGARGYEQYF. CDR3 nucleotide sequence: TGTGCCAGCAGAGAACAGGGGGCTAGGGGATACGAGCAGTACTTC.

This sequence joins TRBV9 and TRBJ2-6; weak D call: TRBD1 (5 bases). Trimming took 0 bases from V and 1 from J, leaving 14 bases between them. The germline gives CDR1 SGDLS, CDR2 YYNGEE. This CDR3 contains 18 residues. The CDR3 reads CASSVALQGESGANVLTF. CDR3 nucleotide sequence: TGTGCCAGCAGCGTAGCTCTCCAGGGTGAATCTGGGGCCAACGTCCTGACTTTC.

Here the CDR3 DNA reads TGTGCCAGTAGCCCCCGACCGGGAAGAGGCACCGGGGAGCTGTTTTTT. Translation: CASSPRPGRGTGELFF. The J gene is TRBJ2-2, the V gene TRBV19; tentative D call: TRBD2 (5 bases). V lost 6 bases and J 4 bases, leaving 18 bases between the germline ends. The germline gives CDR1 LNHDA, CDR2 SQIVND (reference sequence). CDR3 length: 16 amino acids.

CDR3 DNA: TGTGCCAGCAGCTTAGCGCCAGCTTCGTCCGAGCAGTACTTC. Amino acids: CASSLAPASSEQYF. This chain joins TRBV7-2 and TRBJ2-7; no clear D gene. This CDR3 region has 14 residues. Trimming left V 0 bases short and J 6 bases short, with 12 bases between. Germline values: CDR1 SGHTA, CDR2 FQGNSA.

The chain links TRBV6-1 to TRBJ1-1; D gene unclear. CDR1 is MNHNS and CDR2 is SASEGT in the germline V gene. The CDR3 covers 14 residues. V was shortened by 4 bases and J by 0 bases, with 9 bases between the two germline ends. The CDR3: CASSVKGVNTEAFF. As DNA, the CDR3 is TGTGCCAGCAGTGTAAAGGGTGTGAACACTGAAGCTTTCTTT.

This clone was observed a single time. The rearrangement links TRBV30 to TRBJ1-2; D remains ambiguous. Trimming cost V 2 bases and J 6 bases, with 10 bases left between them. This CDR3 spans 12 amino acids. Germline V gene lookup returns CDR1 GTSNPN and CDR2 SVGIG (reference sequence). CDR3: CAWSIGGDGYTF. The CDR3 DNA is TGTGCCTGGAGTATCGGTGGGGATGGCTACACCTTC.

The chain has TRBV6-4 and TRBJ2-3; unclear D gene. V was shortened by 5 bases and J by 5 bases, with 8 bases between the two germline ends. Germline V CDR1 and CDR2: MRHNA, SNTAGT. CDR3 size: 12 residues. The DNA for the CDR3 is TGTGCCAGCAGTAGCGCTGGAGATACGCAGTATTTT. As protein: CASSSAGDTQYF.

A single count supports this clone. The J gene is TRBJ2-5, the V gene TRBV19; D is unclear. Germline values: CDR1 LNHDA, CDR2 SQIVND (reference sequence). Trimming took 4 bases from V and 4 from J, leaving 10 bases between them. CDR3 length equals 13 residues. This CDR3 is CASSKDGRETQYF. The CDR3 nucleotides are TGTGCCAGTAGTAAGGATGGGCGAGAGACCCAGTACTTC.

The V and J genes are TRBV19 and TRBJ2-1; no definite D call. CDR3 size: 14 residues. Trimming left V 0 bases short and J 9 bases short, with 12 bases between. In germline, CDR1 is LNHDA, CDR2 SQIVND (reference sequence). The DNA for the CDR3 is TGTGCCAGTAGTATAGAAGACCAACTGGGTGAGCAGTTCTTC. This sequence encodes CASSIEDQLGEQFF.

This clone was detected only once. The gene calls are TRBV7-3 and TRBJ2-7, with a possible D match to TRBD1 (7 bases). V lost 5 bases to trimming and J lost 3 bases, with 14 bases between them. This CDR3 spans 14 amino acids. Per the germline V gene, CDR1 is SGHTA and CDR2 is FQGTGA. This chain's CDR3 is CASSPGGLGYEQYF. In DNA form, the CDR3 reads TGTGCCAGCAGCCCAGGGGGGTTGGGCTACGAGCAGTACTTC.

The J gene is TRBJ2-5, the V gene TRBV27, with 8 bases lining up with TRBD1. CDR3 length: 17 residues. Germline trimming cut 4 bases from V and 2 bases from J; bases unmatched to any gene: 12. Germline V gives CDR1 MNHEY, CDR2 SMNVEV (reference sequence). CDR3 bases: TGTGCCAGCAGTTCTAGGACAGGGACGACGCGTCAAGAGACCCAGTACTTC. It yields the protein CASSSRTGTTRQETQYF.

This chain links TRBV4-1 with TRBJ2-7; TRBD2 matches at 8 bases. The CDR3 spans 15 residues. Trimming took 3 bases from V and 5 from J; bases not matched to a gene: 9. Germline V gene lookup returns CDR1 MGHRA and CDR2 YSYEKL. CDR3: CASSHPGGTMDEQYF. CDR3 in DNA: TGCGCCAGCAGCCACCCGGGAGGGACAATGGACGAGCAGTACTTC.

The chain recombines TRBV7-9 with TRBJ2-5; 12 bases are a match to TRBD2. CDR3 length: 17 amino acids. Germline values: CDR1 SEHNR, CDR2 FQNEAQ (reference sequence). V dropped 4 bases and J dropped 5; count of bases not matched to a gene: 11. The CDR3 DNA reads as TGTGCCAGCAGCTCCTCTGTGACTAGCGGGAGTTGGGAGACCCAGTACTTC. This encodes CASSSSVTSGSWETQYF.

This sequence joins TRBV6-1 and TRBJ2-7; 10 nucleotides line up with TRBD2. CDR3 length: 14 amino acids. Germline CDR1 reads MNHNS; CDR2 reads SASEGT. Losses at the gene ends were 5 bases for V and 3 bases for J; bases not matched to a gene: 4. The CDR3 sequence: CASSLTSGLYEQYF. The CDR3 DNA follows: TGTGCCAGCAGTTTGACTAGCGGGCTCTACGAGCAGTACTTC.

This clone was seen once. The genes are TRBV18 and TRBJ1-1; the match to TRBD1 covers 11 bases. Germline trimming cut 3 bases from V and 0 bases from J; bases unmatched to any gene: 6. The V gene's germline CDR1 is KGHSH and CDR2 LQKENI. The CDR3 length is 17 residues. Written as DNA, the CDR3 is TGTGCCAGCTCACCGGCTTTGGGACAGGGGGTGAACACTGAAGCTTTCTTT. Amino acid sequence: CASSPALGQGVNTEAFF.

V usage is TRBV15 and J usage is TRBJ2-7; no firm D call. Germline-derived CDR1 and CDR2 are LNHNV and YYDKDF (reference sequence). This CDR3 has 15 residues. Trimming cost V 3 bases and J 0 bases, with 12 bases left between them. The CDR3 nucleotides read TGTGCCACCAGCAGTATGAGTAAACGCTCCTACGAGCAGTACTTC. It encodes CATSSMSKRSYEQYF.

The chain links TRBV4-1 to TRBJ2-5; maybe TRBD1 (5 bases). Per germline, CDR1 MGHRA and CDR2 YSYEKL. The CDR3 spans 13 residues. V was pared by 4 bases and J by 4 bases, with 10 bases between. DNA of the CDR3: TGCGCCAGCAGCCTGATCGACAGAGAGACCCAGTACTTC. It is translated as CASSLIDRETQYF.

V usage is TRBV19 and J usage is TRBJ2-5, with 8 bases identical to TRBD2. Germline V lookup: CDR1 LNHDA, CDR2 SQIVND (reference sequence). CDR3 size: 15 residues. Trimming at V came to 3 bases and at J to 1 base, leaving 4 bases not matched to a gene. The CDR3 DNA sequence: TGTGCCAGTAGTATTCGGGCGGGGGGCCAAGAGACCCAGTACTTC. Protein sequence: CASSIRAGGQETQYF.

The CDR3 spells CAWSRGLGTEAFF. In nucleotides, the CDR3 is TGTGCCTGGTCCAGGGGGCTTGGCACTGAAGCTTTCTTT. The V gene is TRBV30, the J gene TRBJ1-1; 8 positions match TRBD1. V trimming: 5 bases; J trimming: 4 bases; junction bases outside the gene matches: 6. This CDR3 comprises 13 residues. Germline V gene sequence: CDR1 GTSNPN, CDR2 SVGIG (reference sequence).

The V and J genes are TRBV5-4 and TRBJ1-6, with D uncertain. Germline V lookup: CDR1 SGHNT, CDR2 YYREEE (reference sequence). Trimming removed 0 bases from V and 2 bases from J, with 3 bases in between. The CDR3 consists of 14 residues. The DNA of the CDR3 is TGTGCCAGCAGCTTGGTTCCCTATAATTCACCCCTCCACTTT. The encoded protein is CASSLVPYNSPLHF.

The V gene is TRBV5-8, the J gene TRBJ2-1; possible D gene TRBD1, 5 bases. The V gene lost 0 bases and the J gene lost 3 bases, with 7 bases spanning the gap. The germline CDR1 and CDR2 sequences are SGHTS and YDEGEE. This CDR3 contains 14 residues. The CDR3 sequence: CASSLAGFYNEQFF. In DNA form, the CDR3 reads TGTGCCAGCAGCTTGGCAGGGTTCTACAATGAGCAGTTCTTC.

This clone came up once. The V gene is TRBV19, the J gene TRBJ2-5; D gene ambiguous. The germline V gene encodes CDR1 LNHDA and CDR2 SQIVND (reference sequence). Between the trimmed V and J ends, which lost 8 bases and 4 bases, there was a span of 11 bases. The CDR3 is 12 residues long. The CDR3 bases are TGTGCCAGTGGCTCGATTGGAGAGACCCAGTACTTC. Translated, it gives CASGSIGETQYF.

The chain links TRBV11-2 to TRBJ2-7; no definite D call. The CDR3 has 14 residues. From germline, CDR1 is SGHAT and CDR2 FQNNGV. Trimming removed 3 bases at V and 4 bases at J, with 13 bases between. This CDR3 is CASSLWGSIYEQYF. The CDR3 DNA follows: TGTGCCAGCAGCTTGTGGGGTTCTATTTACGAGCAGTACTTC.

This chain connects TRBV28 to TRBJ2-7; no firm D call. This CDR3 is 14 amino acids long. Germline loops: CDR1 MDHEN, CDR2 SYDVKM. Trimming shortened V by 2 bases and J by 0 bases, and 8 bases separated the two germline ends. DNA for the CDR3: TGTGCCAGCAGTTTACTTAGGAACTCCTACGAGCAGTACTTC. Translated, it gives CASSLLRNSYEQYF.

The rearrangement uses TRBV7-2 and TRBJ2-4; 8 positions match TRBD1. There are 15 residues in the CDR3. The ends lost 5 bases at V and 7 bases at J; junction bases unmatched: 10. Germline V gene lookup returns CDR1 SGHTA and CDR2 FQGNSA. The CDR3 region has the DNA TGTGCCAGCAGCACCTACAGGGGGAGCAATAACATTCAGTACTTC. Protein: CASSTYRGSNNIQYF.